The next 10 T cell receptor beta chains were all read from a single sample in a study of shared clonotypes between healthy human individuals. Some clones are missing from TCRdb's copy, which holds only in-frame ones; the method was immunoSEQ multiplex PCR. The sample lists under 650,000 clones; 90% to 96% were seen once. Material: naive CD4+ T cells sorted from blood. Stated subset: CD45RA+ positively selected. These TCRs come from a woman under 40 in good health.

Concerning this clone: Other nucleotide sequences in the sample specify the same CDR3. The chain has TRBV28 and TRBJ1-2; D is unclear. The CDR3 runs 12 residues. CDR1 is MDHEN, CDR2 SYDVKM, per germline. The V and J ends lost 3 bases and 4 bases respectively, with 6 bases between them. DNA of the CDR3: TGTGCCAGCAGTTTGGCTGGCTATGGCTACACCTTC. Its protein is CASSLAGYGYTF.

V and J are TRBV6-5 and TRBJ1-1; D might be TRBD1 (6 bases). The CDR3 totals 12 residues. Germline CDR1 and CDR2: MNHEY and SVGAGI. V gave up 5 bases and J gave up 7 bases, with 11 bases separating them. The CDR3 is CASSEDSREAFF. The CDR3 DNA reads as TGTGCCAGCAGTGAGGACAGCCGTGAAGCTTTCTTT.

The V gene is TRBV18, the J gene TRBJ2-7, with 12 bases lining up with TRBD2. Germline CDR1 reads KGHSH; CDR2 reads LQKENI. The CDR3 contains 19 residues. J lost 0 bases, V lost 2 bases, and 11 bases had no gene match. The CDR3 nucleotides are TGTGCCAGCTCACCAAGTGTAAGAGGACTAGCGGGGATCTCCTACGAGCAGTACTTC. As protein: CASSPSVRGLAGISYEQYF.

The chain's CDR3 is CASSPIRQAHGYTF. The CDR3 nucleotides read TGTGCCAGCAGCCCAATACGACAGGCCCATGGCTACACCTTC. The rearrangement uses TRBV7-9 and TRBJ1-2; a possible D gene is TRBD1 (6 bases). V lost 5 bases and J lost 6, with 16 bases in between. The CDR3 totals 14 residues. Germline values: CDR1 SEHNR, CDR2 FQNEAQ (reference sequence). The full variable domain, with the rest looked up from reference TRBV7-9 and TRBJ1-2, is DTGVSQNPRHKITKRGQNVTFRCDPISEHNRLYWYRQTLGQGPEFLTYFQNEAQLEKSRLLSDRFSAERPKGSFSTLEIQRTEQGDSAMYLCASSPIRQAHGYTFGSGTRLTVV.

V gene TRBV5-4 combines with J gene TRBJ2-1; TRBD2 matches at 9 bases. After removal of 2 bases from V and 6 bases from J, the junction contained 6 bases not matched to a gene. The CDR3 consists of 15 residues. Germline assignment: CDR1 SGHNT and CDR2 YYREEE (reference sequence). This chain's CDR3 is CASSLAGGYPNEQFF. The CDR3 DNA sequence: TGTGCCAGCAGCTTAGCGGGAGGCTACCCCAATGAGCAGTTCTTC. The full variable domain, rest sourced from reference TRBV5-4 and TRBJ2-1, is ETGVTQSPTHLIKTRGQQVTLRCSSQSGHNTVSWYQQALGQGPQFIFQYYREEENGRGNFPPRFSGLQFPNYSSELNVNALELDDSALYLCASSLAGGYPNEQFFGPGTRLTVL.

Here the CDR3 reads CASSPRHRAGNEKLFF. CDR3 bases: TGTGCCAGCAGTCCAAGACACAGGGCCGGTAATGAAAAACTGTTTTTT. The chain is built from TRBV27 and TRBJ1-4, with a possible D match to TRBD1 (6 bases). This CDR3 has 16 amino acids. The V gene lost 5 bases and the J gene lost 4 bases, with 17 bases spanning the gap. From germline, CDR1 is MNHEY and CDR2 SMNVEV (reference sequence).

This chain uses TRBV20-1 with TRBJ2-5, with D uncertain. Between the trimmed V and J ends, which lost 6 bases and 10 bases, there was a span of 15 bases. The CDR3 loop spans 11 amino acids. CDR1 is DFQATT, CDR2 SNEGSKA, per germline (reference sequence). CDR3: CSARRSRGQYF. In nucleotides, the CDR3 is TGCAGTGCCCGTCGCTCCCGAGGCCAGTACTTC.

The V gene is TRBV10-1, the J gene TRBJ2-7; the D is unclear. CDR1 WNHNN and CDR2 SYGVQD come from the germline V gene (reference sequence). This CDR3 comprises 13 residues. Trimming stripped 9 bases from V and 1 base from J, with 13 bases between. The CDR3 nucleotides are TGCGCCAGTGGACCAGGTGGGTCCTACGAGCAGTACTTC. Its protein is CASGPGGSYEQYF.

The chain employs TRBV6-1 and TRBJ2-1; the match to TRBD2 covers 9 bases. CDR1 and CDR2 (germline): MNHNS, SASEGT. This CDR3 is 16 amino acids long. V lost 2 bases, J lost 4 bases, and 6 bases stayed unmatched. The CDR3 nucleotides are TGTGCCAGCAGTGAAAGGTCTAGCGGGGCATACAATGAGCAGTTCTTC. Its protein is CASSERSSGAYNEQFF.

This chain joins TRBV28 and TRBJ1-1, with D unresolved. CDR1 is MDHEN and CDR2 is SYDVKM in the germline V gene. V was shortened by 3 bases and J by 6 bases, with 14 bases between the two germline ends. The CDR3 length is 14 residues. As DNA, the CDR3 is TGTGCCAGCAGTTTCCTTCGGATTAGAGCTGAAGCTTTCTTT. This codes for CASSFLRIRAEAFF.